This record concerns one T cell receptor beta chain sequence. The antigen is not known. This specimen belongs to a study of T cell responses to AZD1222 COVID-19 vaccine. Findings and caveats of the study: Clonal diversity was possibly underestimated; the donors were predominantly white British and more often female.

Second-dose schedules of about 4 or about 12 weeks were combined. The germline V gene has CDR1 SGHRS and CDR2 YFSETQ. The germline V and J ends were trimmed by 0 bases and 2 bases, with 9 bases remaining between them. This CDR3 is built from 15 residues. Here immunoSEQ multiplex PCR was the method, and the copy in TCRdb shows in-frame clones only, minus some. The table records more than 85,000 clones, roughly 90% of them present only once. The clonotype comes from an adult who received the AZD1222 COVID-19 vaccine. Sample: peripheral blood, taken 28 days after the second AZD1222 dose. The chain couples TRBV5-1 to TRBJ1-5; D not resolved. The chain's CDR3 is CASSLVAGGNQPQHF. CDR3 nucleotides: TGCGCCAGCAGCTTGGTGGCAGGCGGCAATCAGCCCCAGCATTTT.